This TCR beta chain is from a study of T cell changes during pregnancy in multiple sclerosis (dated by TCRdb to 2018 to 2020). A note on the overall study: The study examined how the T cell repertoire changed over the course of pregnancy in women with multiple sclerosis.

The method behind the library was the immunoSEQ multiplex PCR assay. TCRdb obtained this table from immuneACCESS and retained in-frame rearrangements with V and J assigned. These tables miss some clones; where compared with another copy, unresolved V genes account for less than half of the shortfall, and the remainder is unexplained. This sample comprises around 60,000 clones, around 96% of them detected only once. The ten largest clonotypes hold roughly 2.5% of the sample. Turning to this clone: The antigen it binds to is not known. No much larger clone exists at a distance of one base, and base qualities are not known.

Via the germline V gene, CDR1 is SGDLS and CDR2 YYNGEE. Trimming at the junction amounts to 4 bases on V and 2 bases on J, and the germline ends lie 16 bases apart. The CDR3 has 16 amino acids, counting the end cysteine and phenylalanine. Just the 48-base CDR3 DNA is kept, in frame starting at base 1. The source material was CD8+ T cells from peripheral blood mononuclear cells, sampled after pregnancy. In this chain, TRBV9 is recombined with TRBJ2-1; no D gene call is confident. The TCR originated in a female donor with multiple sclerosis, enrolled in a pregnancy study. CDR3 protein: CASSPLVSSTYNEQFF. The DNA sequence is TGTGCCAGCAGCCCCTTGGTGTCGAGTACCTACAATGAGCAGTTCTTC.